This is a list of T cell receptor beta chains from one sample in a study of radiotherapy plus CTLA-4 blockade in lung cancer. The data were produced by immunoSEQ multiplex PCR, yet TCRdb's version contains in-frame clones alone and is incomplete. The sample has fewer than 100,000 clones; about 79% are singletons. Sequenced material: peripheral blood, taken from a patient treated with radiotherapy plus ipilimumab. The receptors come from a human donor with non-small cell lung cancer whose response to radiotherapy plus ipilimumab could not be evaluated. Some clones in this sample may be carry-over from other donors' samples. CDR3s include the opening cysteine and the closing phenylalanine or tryptophan. Each record gives: J gene, clone size, D gene, V gene, CDR3 DNA, CDR3 protein. D genes are given only for firm matches. Clone size, where shown, is once, few, many, or a class for clones that have expanded.

TRBJ2-7	.	.	TRBV10-2	TGCGCCAGCCTTGGCACAGGGCCAGGACTCGAGCAGTACTTC	CASLGTGPGLEQYF
TRBJ1-3	few	TRBD1	TRBV2	TGTGCCAGTGGGACAGTTGGAAACACCATATATTTT	CASGTVGNTIYF
TRBJ1-6	.	.	TRBV21-1	TGTGCCAGCAGCAAAATGGGACAGGGTAATTCACCCCTCCACTTT	CASSKMGQGNSPLHF
TRBJ2-3	.	.	TRBV6-5	TGTGCCAGCAGTTACAGGGGTGCAGATACGCAGTATTTT	CASSYRGADTQYF
TRBJ2-7	.	.	TRBV27	TGTGCCAGCAGTTCCCAAGGGGCCTACGAGCAGTACTTC	CASSSQGAYEQYF
TRBJ1-6	few	.	TRBV6-1	TGTGCCAGCAGTGAAGGACAGATCTATAATTCACCCCTCCACTTT	CASSEGQIYNSPLHF
TRBJ2-3	.	.	TRBV4-2	TGTGCCAGCAGCCAAGAAAGAGGGCTAGCGAGCACAGATACGCAGTATTTT	CASSQERGLASTDTQYF
TRBJ1-2	.	.	TRBV11-2	TGTGCCAGCAGCTTGGCCCTTGAATATGGCTACACCTTC	CASSLALEYGYTF
TRBJ2-2	.	TRBD1	TRBV9	TGTGCCAGCAGCGCTAGACAGGGGTCGAACACCGGGGAGCTGTTTTTT	CASSARQGSNTGELFF
TRBJ1-2	few	TRBD1	TRBV19	TGTGCCAGTAGTACTGACGACCGGACAGGGAGTTATGGCTACACCTTC	CASSTDDRTGSYGYTF
TRBJ1-1	few	.	TRBV27	TGTGCCAGCAGTTTCCAAGGAGGGCAGGTTATGAACACTGAAGCTTTCTTT	CASSFQGGQVMNTEAFF
TRBJ2-5	.	TRBD1	TRBV28	TGTGCCAGCAGTTTATTCCGGACAGGCGGGGAGACCCAGTACTTC	CASSLFRTGGETQYF
TRBJ1-2	.	TRBD1	TRBV6-4	TGTGCCAGCAGTGACTCGAGTTCAGGGACAGCTGTTAACTATGGCTACACCTTC	CASSDSSSGTAVNYGYTF
TRBJ2-1	.	.	TRBV5-1	TGCGCCAGCAGAAATTCCTTTAGCTCCTACAATGAGCAGTTCTTC	CASRNSFSSYNEQFF
TRBJ2-1	.	TRBD2	TRBV7-9	TGTGCCAGCAGCTTCCCACTGGGACTAGCTTACTACAATGAGCAGTTCTTC	CASSFPLGLAYYNEQFF
TRBJ1-1	.	.	TRBV12-2	TGTGCAAGTCGCTTAGCGCGTGTATCGGGTATCGGTGAAGCTTTCTTT	CASRLARVSGIGEAFF
TRBJ2-3	.	TRBD1	TRBV5-1	TGCGCCAGCAGCTTGTGGGACAGCGACGCAGATACGCAGTATTTT	CASSLWDSDADTQYF
TRBJ1-1	.	.	TRBV4-3	TGCGCCAGCAGCCAAGAAGCGGATGATGAAGCTTTCTTT	CASSQEADDEAFF
TRBJ2-2	.	.	TRBV5-1	TGCGCCAGCAAGCCAGGGAACACCGGGGAGCTGTTTTTT	CASKPGNTGELFF
TRBJ2-2	.	TRBD2	TRBV27	TGTGCCAGCAGTTTAAGAGGGACTAGCGGGGCCTCGAACACCGGGGAGCTGTTTTTT	CASSLRGTSGASNTGELFF
TRBJ1-2	.	.	TRBV5-5	TGTGCCAGCAGCTTAAACGGAGGGGCTGGAAACTATGGCTACACCTTC	CASSLNGGAGNYGYTF
TRBJ1-2	few	TRBD1	TRBV27	TGTGCCAGCAGTTTATCCGGGACAGGGGCGGGTGGCTACACCTTC	CASSLSGTGAGGYTF
TRBJ2-1	.	TRBD2	TRBV13	TGTGCCAGCAGCTTAGGCCTTGGGCTAGCGGGGGGGCAGGAGCAGTTCTTC	CASSLGLGLAGGQEQFF
TRBJ2-5	.	.	TRBV7-2	TGTGCCAGCAGCGCAGCCAGGACATTAGAGACCCAGTACTTC	CASSAARTLETQYF
TRBJ1-4	.	TRBD1	TRBV6-6	TGTGCCAGCAGTATACAGGGGAGGACTGAAAAACTGTTTTTT	CASSIQGRTEKLFF
TRBJ2-7	.	.	TRBV6-1	TGTGCCAGCAGTGAACCGGGTTGGCTGTCCAACGAGCAGTACTTC	CASSEPGWLSNEQYF
TRBJ1-1	few	TRBD1	TRBV28	TGTGCCAGCAGTTTCACCGGACAGGGTAGTGGTGAAGCTTTCTTT	CASSFTGQGSGEAFF
TRBJ1-5	.	.	TRBV7-9	TGTGCCAGCTCCGGTAGCAATCAGCCCCAGCATTTT	CASSGSNQPQHF
TRBJ2-3	.	.	TRBV5-6	TGTGCCAGCAGCGCTGCGGGACGCACAGATACGCAGTATTTT	CASSAAGRTDTQYF
TRBJ2-7	.	TRBD1	TRBV4-1	TGCGCCAGCAGCCTAAGGCTTACGGGGACAGGTGGAACCTACGAGCAGTACTTC	CASSLRLTGTGGTYEQYF
TRBJ1-5	.	TRBD1	TRBV5-6	TGTGCCAGCAGCCCGGGGAACAGGGGGTGGCCCCAGCATTTT	CASSPGNRGWPQHF